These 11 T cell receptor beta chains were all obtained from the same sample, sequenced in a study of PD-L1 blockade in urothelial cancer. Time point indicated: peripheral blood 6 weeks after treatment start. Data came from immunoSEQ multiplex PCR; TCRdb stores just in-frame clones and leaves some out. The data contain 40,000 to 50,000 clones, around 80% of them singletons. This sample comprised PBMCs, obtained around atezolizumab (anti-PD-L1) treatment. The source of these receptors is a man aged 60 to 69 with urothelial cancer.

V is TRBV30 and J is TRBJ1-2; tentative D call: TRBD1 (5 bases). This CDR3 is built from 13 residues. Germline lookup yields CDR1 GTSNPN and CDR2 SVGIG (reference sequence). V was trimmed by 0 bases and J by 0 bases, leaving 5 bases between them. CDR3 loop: CAWSVTANYGYTF. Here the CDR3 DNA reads TGTGCCTGGAGTGTGACAGCTAACTATGGCTACACCTTC.

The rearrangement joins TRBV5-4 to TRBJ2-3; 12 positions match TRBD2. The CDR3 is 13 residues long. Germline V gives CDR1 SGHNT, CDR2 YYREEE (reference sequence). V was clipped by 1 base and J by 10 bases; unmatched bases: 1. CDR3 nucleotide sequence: TGTGCCAGCAGCTTGACTAGCGGGGGGCCGCAGTATTTT. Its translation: CASSLTSGGPQYF.

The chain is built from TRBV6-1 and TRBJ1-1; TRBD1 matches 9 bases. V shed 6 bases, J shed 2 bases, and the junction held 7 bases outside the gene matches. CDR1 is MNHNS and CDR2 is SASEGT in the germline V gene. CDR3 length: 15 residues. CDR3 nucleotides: TGTGCCAGCAGAGGGACAGGGTATGCCAACACTGAAGCTTTCTTT. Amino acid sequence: CASRGTGYANTEAFF.

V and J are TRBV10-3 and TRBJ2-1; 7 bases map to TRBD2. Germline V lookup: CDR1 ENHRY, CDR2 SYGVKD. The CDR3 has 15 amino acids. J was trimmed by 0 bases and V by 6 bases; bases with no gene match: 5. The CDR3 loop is CAIRTSTGSYNEQFF. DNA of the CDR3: TGTGCCATCAGGACTAGCACTGGCTCCTACAATGAGCAGTTCTTC.

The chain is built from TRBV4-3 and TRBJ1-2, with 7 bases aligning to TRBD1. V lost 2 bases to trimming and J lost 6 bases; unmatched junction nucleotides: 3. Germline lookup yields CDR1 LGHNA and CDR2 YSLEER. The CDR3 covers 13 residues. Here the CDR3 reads CASSQNRGHGYTF. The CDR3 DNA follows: TGCGCCAGCAGCCAAAACAGGGGCCATGGCTACACCTTC.

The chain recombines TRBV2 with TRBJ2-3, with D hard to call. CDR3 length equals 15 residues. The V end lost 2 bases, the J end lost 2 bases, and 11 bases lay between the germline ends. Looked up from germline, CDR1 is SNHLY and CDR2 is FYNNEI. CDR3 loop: CASSEQVGPTDTQYF. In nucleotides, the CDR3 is TGTGCCAGCAGTGAACAGGTGGGTCCCACAGATACGCAGTATTTT.

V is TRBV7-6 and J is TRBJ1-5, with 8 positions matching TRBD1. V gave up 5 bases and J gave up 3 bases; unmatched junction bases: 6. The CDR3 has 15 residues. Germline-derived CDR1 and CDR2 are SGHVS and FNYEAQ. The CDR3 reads CASSPRTGHNQPQHF. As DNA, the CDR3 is TGTGCCAGCAGCCCCCGGACAGGGCACAATCAGCCCCAGCATTTT.

The CDR3 sequence is CASSGSGNRGYGYTF. For the CDR3, the DNA is TGCGCCAGCAGTGGATCGGGGAACAGGGGCTATGGCTACACCTTC. The V and J genes are TRBV4-1 and TRBJ1-2, with 7 bases that match TRBD1. CDR1 and CDR2 (germline): MGHRA, YSYEKL. Germline trimming cut 6 bases from V and 4 bases from J; bases unmatched to any gene: 11. The CDR3 totals 15 residues.

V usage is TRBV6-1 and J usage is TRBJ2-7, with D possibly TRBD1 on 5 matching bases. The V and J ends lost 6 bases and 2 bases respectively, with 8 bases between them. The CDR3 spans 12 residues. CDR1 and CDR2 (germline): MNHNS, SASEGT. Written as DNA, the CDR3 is TGTGCCAGCAGCCCAGGGACCTACGAGCAGTACTTC. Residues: CASSPGTYEQYF.

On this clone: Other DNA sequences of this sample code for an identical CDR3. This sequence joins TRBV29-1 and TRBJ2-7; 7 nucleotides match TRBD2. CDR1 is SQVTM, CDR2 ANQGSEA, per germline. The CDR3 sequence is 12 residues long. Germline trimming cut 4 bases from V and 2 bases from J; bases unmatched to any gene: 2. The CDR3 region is CSVGGGTYEQYF. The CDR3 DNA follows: TGCAGCGTTGGGGGGGGGACCTACGAGCAGTACTTC.

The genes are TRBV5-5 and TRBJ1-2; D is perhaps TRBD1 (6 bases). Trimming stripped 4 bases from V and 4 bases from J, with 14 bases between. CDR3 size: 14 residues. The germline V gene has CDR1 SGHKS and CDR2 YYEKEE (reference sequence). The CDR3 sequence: CASSRKQGAYGYTF. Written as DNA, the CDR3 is TGTGCCAGCAGCAGGAAACAGGGCGCCTATGGCTACACCTTC.